Sequencing of this TCR beta chain was carried out in a study of T cell repertoires in ileal Crohn's disease (dated by TCRdb to the late 2010s). Describing the broader study: At the time of surgery, about a third of patients were active smokers, and the median duration of disease was roughly 8.3 years. Every patient underwent surgery because of a complication, which was stricturing disease in approximately 61% and penetrating disease in around 39%. About half of the patients received postoperative therapy: 11 received thiopurines and 18 received anti-TNF agents. TCR repertoire analysis was done in a few dozen Crohn's disease patients from a prospective multicentre cohort. The study ran alongside a multicentre cohort designed to identify predictors of early endoscopic recurrence after ileocolonic resection. Endoscopic postoperative recurrence was defined as a Rutgeerts score above i0. The study sequenced 171 mucosal samples from roughly 60 patients, taken at several locations on the surgical specimen and at postoperative endoscopy.

Notes on this clone: Its binding antigen is unknown. Base qualities are not recorded, but no much larger clone differs from it by a single base.

Adults with ileal or ileocolonic Crohn's disease and an indication for ileocolonic resection were eligible for inclusion. Whole ileal mucosal biopsies were kept frozen at -80 degrees C prior to DNA extraction. Genomic DNA was extracted from frozen whole biopsies using a TRizol-based method and was quantified with a NanoDrop 2000 spectrophotometer. The CDR3 has 16 amino acids, counting the end cysteine and phenylalanine. Only CDR3 DNA is held: 48 bases, read in frame from base 1. As encoded in the germline V gene, CDR1 is SGHTA while CDR2 is FQGNSA. Points the paper makes about the study in general: Patients who were active smokers at surgery had a significantly higher proportion of clonal expansions than non-smokers (approximately 26% vs 17%, p=0.02). Compared with CD4 T cells, sorted CD8 T cells contained more high-frequency clones, which suggests that the mucosal expansions were mostly CD8. Mucosal CD4 and CD8 T cells were sorted and sequenced only in a subgroup of patients, the size of which was not stated. Endoscopic recurrence was linked to a higher percentage of high-frequency clones at surgery, and recurrence occurred in every patient whose clonality exceeded 26.8% (18/57).

Approximately 550 nanograms of biopsy DNA per sample were submitted for commercial TCRB immunosequencing. A two-step, amplification bias-controlled multiplex PCR was used by Adaptive Biotechnology to amplify CDR3 regions from genomic DNA. Primers for every V and J gene segment were used in the first PCR, and barcodes and Illumina adapters were added in the second PCR. CDR3 libraries were sequenced using an Illumina instrument. Per the original workflow: Analysis combined the vendor-provided pipelines with custom analysis of raw data in R/Bioconductor under R version 3.3.0. Clonality, which ranges from 0 to 1, was calculated as the inverse of the normalised Shannon entropy across all productive clones. High-frequency clones were defined as the share of the repertoire occupied by the top 100 clones, with only clones passing a 95% confidence test being retained. Repertoire diversity was measured with the Simpson index, and overlap between samples was measured with the Morisita-Horn index. TCRdb carries this immuneACCESS record with in-frame sequences only. Its versions omit some clonotypes, under half of them owing to an unresolved V gene in the studies checked, with the rest unexplained. V and J calls and clone size are copied from that table; D and trimming were computed from the DNA. Across this sample there are 5,000 to 7,500 clones, with more than 70% seen only once. The ten largest clones add up to roughly 10% of the sample.

The specimen was ileal tissue. In this chain, TRBV7-2 is recombined with TRBJ2-5; 9 bases in between match TRBD1. The J call may be mistaken, given a closer DNA end match to TRBJ2-7. This TCR came from an adult with Crohn's disease. The nucleotide sequence reads as follows: TGTGCCAGCAGCTCGCTTGGAGGGACAGGGACCTACGAGCAGTACTTC. It is translated as CASSSLGGTGTYEQYF.